The 5 T cell receptor beta chains in this list originate from one sample, sequenced in a study of blood T cell repertoires in COVID-19. The assay was immunoSEQ multiplex PCR, and TCRdb's table has in-frame clones only and misses some. The profile shows a few hundred thousand clones, approximately 91% of them singletons. Specimen: peripheral blood. The source is a man aged 45 to 65 with COVID-19, enrolled during active disease.

The rearrangement uses TRBV11-3 and TRBJ2-5, with 9 nucleotides matching TRBD1. CDR1 is SGHNT and CDR2 is YENEEA in the germline V gene. Losses at the gene ends were 4 bases for V and 0 bases for J; bases not matched to a gene: 9. This CDR3 contains 17 residues. The CDR3 DNA reads TGTGCCAGCAGCTCCGGACAGGGGACGGCCAACCAAGAGACCCAGTACTTC. It codes for CASSSGQGTANQETQYF.

V usage is TRBV11-3 and J usage is TRBJ2-2; possible D gene TRBD1, 5 bases. This CDR3 has 14 amino acids. V lost 5 bases, J lost 1 base, and 8 bases lay in between. Germline CDR1 and CDR2: SGHNT and YENEEA. CDR3 protein: CASSNTGNTGELFF. The CDR3 DNA reads TGTGCCAGCAGCAACACAGGGAACACCGGGGAGCTGTTTTTT.

This clone was picked up a small number of times. The chain carries TRBV7-2 and TRBJ2-1, with D perhaps TRBD1 (5 bases). The CDR3 consists of 12 residues. The V end lost 4 bases, the J end lost 8 bases, and 9 bases lay between the germline ends. Germline V gene lookup returns CDR1 SGHTA and CDR2 FQGNSA. CDR3 region: CASSYSGYEQFF. The CDR3 nucleotides are TGTGCCAGCAGCTACTCAGGGTATGAGCAGTTCTTC. Full variable domain (missing parts from reference TRBV7-2 and TRBJ2-1): GAGVSQSPSNKVTEKGKDVELRCDPISGHTALYWYRQSLGQGLEFLIYFQGNSAPDKSGLPSDRFSAERTGGSVSTLTIQRTQQEDSAVYLCASSYSGYEQFFGPGTRLTVL.

The chain couples TRBV27 to TRBJ1-1, with a tentative D call TRBD1 (6 bases). CDR1 is MNHEY, CDR2 SMNVEV, per germline (reference sequence). Trimming took off 6 bases at V and 1 base at J, with 15 bases between the two ends. The CDR3 sequence is 15 residues long. The CDR3 DNA reads TGTGCCAGCAGGGGGATGGGGGCCTGGAACACTGAAGCTTTCTTT. Its translation is CASRGMGAWNTEAFF.

The chain carries TRBV4-3 and TRBJ2-7; perhaps TRBD2 as D (6 bases). In germline, CDR1 is LGHNA, CDR2 YSLEER. The CDR3 sequence is 17 residues long. V lost 0 bases and J 3 bases, leaving 18 bases between the germline ends. CDR3 nucleotide sequence: TGCGCCAGCAGCCAAGATTCTGGAGGGAATCTTGGCTACGAGCAGTACTTC. This gives the protein CASSQDSGGNLGYEQYF.